This T cell receptor beta chain was sequenced for a study of chemoradiotherapy in HPV16-positive cancers. Libraries were prepared by immunoSEQ multiplex PCR; TCRdb keeps only in-frame clonotypes and omits some of them. The sample records 8,000 or so clones, about two thirds being singletons. Repertoires were sampled repeatedly during chemoradiotherapy. Study-level points and caveats: HPV-responsive T-cell expansion during chemoradiotherapy was linked to improved recurrence-free survival in HPV16-positive patients.

This clone was counted between two and nine times. The antigen is unknown. V dropped 3 bases and J dropped 6; count of bases not matched to a gene: 7. Germline values: CDR1 ENHRY, CDR2 SYGVKD. CDR3 length: 15 amino acids. This sample was taken from a patient who underwent chemoradiotherapy. This TCR was sampled from a human donor with HPV-associated anogenital cancer. The chain has TRBV10-3 and TRBJ2-5, with TRBD1 matching over 10 bases. The CDR3 DNA reads as TGTGCCATCAGTGACCCCGGACAGGGGGTGCAGACCCAGTACTTC. This gives the protein CAISDPGQGVQTQYF.